This T cell receptor beta chain came from a study of identical twins. Each CDR3 protein gets one entry after TCRdb re-called the 5' RACE reads with MiXCR. The data contain 1.5 million to 2 million distinct CDR3 sequences, about 31% of them singletons. This receptor was obtained from a newborn girl in good health. The sequenced sample was cord blood.

The DNA for the CDR3 is TGCGCCAGCAGCTTGGATCAGGCCCCGGTGTTCTTC. This gives the protein CASSLDQAPVFF. The chain recombines TRBV5-1 with TRBJ2-1; D unclear. CDR3 size: 12 residues. CDR1 is SGHRS and CDR2 is YFSETQ in the germline V gene. Trimming left V 0 bases short and J 15 bases short, with 13 bases between. The whole variable domain, remainder taken from reference TRBV5-1 and TRBJ2-1, is KAGVTQTPRYLIKTRGQQVTLSCSPISGHRSVSWYQQTPGQGLQFLFEYFSETQRNKGNFPGRFSGRQFSNSRSEMNVSTLELGDSALYLCASSLDQAPVFFGPGTRLTVL.